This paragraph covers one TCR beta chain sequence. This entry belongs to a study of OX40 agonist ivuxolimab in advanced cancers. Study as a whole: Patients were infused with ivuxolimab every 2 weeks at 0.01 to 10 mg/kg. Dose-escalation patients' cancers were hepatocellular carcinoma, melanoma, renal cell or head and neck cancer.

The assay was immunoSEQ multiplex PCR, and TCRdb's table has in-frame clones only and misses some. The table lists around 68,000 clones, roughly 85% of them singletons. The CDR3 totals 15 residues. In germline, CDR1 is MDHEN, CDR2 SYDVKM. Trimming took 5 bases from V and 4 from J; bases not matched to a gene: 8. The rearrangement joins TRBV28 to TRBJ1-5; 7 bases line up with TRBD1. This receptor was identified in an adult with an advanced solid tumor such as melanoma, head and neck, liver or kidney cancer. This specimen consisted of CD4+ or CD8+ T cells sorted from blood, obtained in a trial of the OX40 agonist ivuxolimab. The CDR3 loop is CASSPPGQSNQPQHF. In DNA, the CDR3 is TGTGCCAGCAGTCCTCCGGGACAGTCTAATCAGCCCCAGCATTTT.